A single sample gave rise to the 21 T cell receptor beta chains below, sequenced in a study of T cell repertoires in cytomegalovirus infection. Antigens of these TCRs are unknown. MiXCR was run by TCRdb on the reads, yielding one entry per CDR3 protein. The sample has about 770,000 distinct CDR3 sequences, around 29% seen once. The source was cultured CD8+ T cells from PBMCs, collected from culture after CMV antigen stimulation. The receptors shown here come from a human donor in good health (CMV status not recorded). Some clones in this sample may be carry-over from other donors' samples.

This chain joins TRBV6-2 or TRBV6-3 and TRBJ2-7; D call uncertain. The V gene's germline CDR1 is MNHEY and CDR2 SVGEGT. This CDR3 region has 13 residues. Trimming left V 2 bases short and J 6 bases short, with 11 bases between. The CDR3 sequence is CASSYAPGREQYV. CDR3 nucleotide sequence: TGTGCCAGCAGTTACGCACCCGGGCGCGAGCAGTACGTC.

The V and J genes are TRBV12-5 and TRBJ1-5; no definite D call. The CDR3 covers 12 residues. The V and J ends lost 7 bases and 11 bases respectively, with 15 bases between them. The germline V gene has CDR1 LGHNT and CDR2 FRNRAP. CDR3 nucleotides: TGTGCTAGTGCGACTGAACAATGGACCCAGCATTTT. Its protein product is CASATEQWTQHF. Drawing the rest from reference TRBV12-5 and TRBJ1-5, the complete variable domain is DARVTQTPRHKVTEMGQEVTMRCQPILGHNTVFWYRQTMMQGLELLAYFRNRAPLDDSGMPKDRFSAEMPDATLATLKIQPSEPRDSAVYFCASATEQWTQHFGDGTRLSIL.

This clonotype showed up many times. This chain links TRBV7-6 with TRBJ1-2; D not resolved. The CDR3 runs 14 residues. V dropped 5 bases and J dropped 2 bases, with 12 bases sitting between them. The germline gives CDR1 SGHVS, CDR2 FNYEAQ. In nucleotides, the CDR3 is TGTGCCAGCAGCCGGGTATCAGCCAACTATGGCTACACCTTC. This sequence encodes CASSRVSANYGYTF.

This clonotype was seen only a few times. For the CDR3, the DNA is TGTGCCAGCAGCCCAACGACAGAGAACACCGGGGAGCTGTTTTTT. Translation: CASSPTTENTGELFF. The chain couples TRBV7-9 to TRBJ2-2, with D perhaps TRBD1 (5 bases). This CDR3 spans 15 amino acids. V dropped 5 bases and J dropped 1 base, with 11 bases sitting between them. In germline, CDR1 is SEHNR, CDR2 FQNEAQ (reference sequence).

The table lists this clonotype with a few counts. The chain has TRBV25-1 and TRBJ1-1, with D possibly being TRBD1 (5 bases). The CDR3 contains 14 residues. Germline assignment: CDR1 MGHDK and CDR2 SYGVNS. The V gene lost 7 bases and the J gene lost 0 bases, with 12 bases spanning the gap. The chain's CDR3 is CASIRDEMNTEAFF. CDR3 bases: TGTGCCAGCATTCGGGACGAGATGAACACTGAAGCTTTCTTT.

Written as DNA, the CDR3 is TGCGCCAGCAAGGGCCCCCCCACCAATGAGCAGTTCTTC. It codes for CASKGPPTNEQFF. The chain uses TRBV4-1 and TRBJ2-1; D is undetermined. The CDR3 runs to 13 residues. Per germline, CDR1 MGHRA and CDR2 YSYEKL. V was trimmed by 7 bases and J by 6 bases, leaving 13 bases between them.

V gene TRBV29-1 combines with J gene TRBJ1-1; 7 nucleotides align to TRBD1. The V gene's germline CDR1 is SQVTM and CDR2 ANQGSEA. The CDR3 is made up of 13 amino acids. J was trimmed by 0 bases and V by 6 bases; bases with no gene match: 4. CDR3 protein: CSVGGQMNTEAFF. As DNA, the CDR3 is TGCAGCGTGGGGGGACAGATGAACACTGAAGCTTTCTTT.

The genes are TRBV7-3 and TRBJ1-4, with D maybe TRBD1 (6 bases). With 5 bases removed from V and 3 bases from J, the gap between germline ends came to 22 bases. This CDR3 contains 18 residues. The germline V gene encodes CDR1 SGHTA and CDR2 FQGTGA. The CDR3 loop is CASSKLSGQPPSNEKLFF. In nucleotides, the CDR3 is TGTGCCAGCAGCAAACTGTCGGGACAACCTCCATCTAATGAAAAACTGTTTTTT.

This clonotype was counted many times. The chain joins TRBV10-3 to TRBJ2-7; TRBD1 might be the D (5 bases). V was shortened by 2 bases and J by 7 bases, with 9 bases between the two germline ends. CDR1 ENHRY and CDR2 SYGVKD come from the germline V gene. The CDR3 runs 12 residues. The CDR3 nucleotides are TGTGCCATCAGTGAGAGACCAGGGGAGCAGTACTTC. Protein sequence: CAISERPGEQYF.

This clonotype was recorded many times. The chain carries TRBV18 and TRBJ2-1; D tentatively fits TRBD1 or TRBD2 (5 bases each). This CDR3 has 15 residues. V was trimmed by 7 bases and J by 5 bases, leaving 18 bases between them. Germline assignment: CDR1 KGHSH and CDR2 LQKENI. CDR3 nucleotide sequence: TGTGCCAGCTTCTCGATGGGGGTTTCGGACAATGAGCAGTTCTTC. As protein: CASFSMGVSDNEQFF.

V usage is TRBV12-5 and J usage is TRBJ2-1, with D perhaps TRBD1 or TRBD2 (5 bases each). Trimming shortened V by 4 bases and J by 7 bases, and 23 bases separated the two germline ends. Germline-derived CDR1 and CDR2 are LGHNT and FRNRAP. The CDR3 covers 17 residues. Written as DNA, the CDR3 is TGTGCTAGTGGTTGGGAGCGTGGGGACCTAGGCGAGAATGAGCAGTTCTTC. It encodes CASGWERGDLGENEQFF. Full variable domain (remainder filled in from reference TRBV12-5 and TRBJ2-1): DARVTQTPRHKVTEMGQEVTMRCQPILGHNTVFWYRQTMMQGLELLAYFRNRAPLDDSGMPKDRFSAEMPDATLATLKIQPSEPRDSAVYFCASGWERGDLGENEQFFGPGTRLTVL.

In its sample, this clonotype was seen many times. The rearrangement joins TRBV27 to TRBJ2-2; unclear D gene. Trimming stripped 4 bases from V and 5 bases from J, with 17 bases between. CDR3 length: 16 amino acids. Germline loops: CDR1 MNHEY, CDR2 SMNVEV (reference sequence). The CDR3 sequence: CASSWGWLVDTGELFF. The DNA for the CDR3 is TGTGCCAGCAGTTGGGGATGGCTGGTAGATACCGGGGAGCTGTTTTTT.

The V and J genes are TRBV9 and TRBJ2-5; D possibly matches TRBD1 or TRBD2 (5 bases each). The CDR3 sequence is 14 residues long. Per the germline V gene, CDR1 is SGDLS and CDR2 is YYNGEE. Trimming removed 0 bases from V and 4 bases from J, with 10 bases in between. The CDR3 DNA reads as TGTGCCAGCAGCGTAGAGGGGAGAATAGAGACCCAGTACTTC. This sequence encodes CASSVEGRIETQYF. Supplemented by reference TRBV9 and TRBJ2-5, the full variable domain reads DSGVTQTPKHLITATGQRVTLRCSPRSGDLSVYWYQQSLDQGLQFLIQYYNGEERAKGNILERFSAQQFPDLHSELNLSSLELGDSALYFCASSVEGRIETQYFGPGTRLLVL.

Only one count was recorded for this clonotype. This chain uses TRBV9 with TRBJ2-7, with TRBD2 matching 10 bases. After removal of 0 bases from V and 0 bases from J, the junction contained 9 bases not matched to a gene. This CDR3 has 18 amino acids. Germline V gene data show CDR1 as SGDLS and CDR2 as YYNGEE. CDR3 bases: TGTGCCAGCAGCGTAGGGGCTAGCGGGGGCCAGAGCTCCTACGAGCAGTACTTC. Translating gives CASSVGASGGQSSYEQYF.

This chain connects TRBV7-6 to TRBJ1-2, with no clear D. Germline V gene sequence: CDR1 SGHVS, CDR2 FNYEAQ. Trimming removed 1 base at V and 8 bases at J, with 17 bases between. The CDR3 is 15 residues long. CDR3 protein: CASSLGEGREGGYTF. DNA of the CDR3: TGTGCCAGCAGCTTAGGGGAGGGAAGGGAAGGAGGCTACACCTTC.

This clonotype was found many times. This chain connects TRBV7-8 to TRBJ1-2; D unclear. Germline V lookup: CDR1 SGHVS, CDR2 FQNEAQ. This CDR3 is built from 15 residues. V lost 5 bases to trimming and J lost 2 bases, with 15 bases between them. The CDR3 DNA is TGTGCCAGCAGCCTCACACCGAACGGAAACTATGGCTACACCTTC. Its protein is CASSLTPNGNYGYTF. Using reference TRBV7-8 and TRBJ1-2 for the parts outside the CDR3, the full variable domain is GAGVSQSPRYKVAKRGQDVALRCDPISGHVSLFWYQQALGQGPEFLTYFQNEAQLDKSGLPSDRFFAERPEGSVSTLKIQRTQQEDSAVYLCASSLTPNGNYGYTFGSGTRLTVV.

The chain recombines TRBV6-2 or TRBV6-3 with TRBJ2-3; 7 bases map to TRBD2. The J segment lost 2 bases and the V segment lost 7 bases, leaving 9 bases of the junction unmatched. CDR1 and CDR2 from the germline V gene are MNHEY and SVGEGT. This CDR3 comprises 15 residues. CDR3 bases: TGTGCCAGCACCTTGGGAGCGGGGTTCACAGATACGCAGTATTTT. Protein: CASTLGAGFTDTQYF.

A few counts support this clonotype. The rearrangement joins TRBV27 to TRBJ1-2; TRBD1 is a possible D gene (6 bases). Germline-derived CDR1 and CDR2 are MNHEY and SMNVEV (reference sequence). The CDR3 covers 15 residues. V lost 6 bases, J lost 6 bases, and 20 bases lay in between. CDR3: CASSPLTGRADGYTF. In DNA form, the CDR3 reads TGTGCCAGCAGCCCCCTCACAGGGAGGGCGGATGGCTACACCTTC.

The J gene is TRBJ1-4, the V gene TRBV3-1; D possibly corresponds to TRBD1 (6 bases). The V gene's germline CDR1 is LGHDT and CDR2 YNNKEL (reference sequence). This CDR3 contains 14 residues. The germline V and J ends were trimmed by 7 bases and 3 bases, with 12 bases remaining between them. CDR3 sequence reads: CASNLQGSNEKLFF. CDR3 nucleotide sequence: TGTGCCAGCAACTTACAGGGCTCTAATGAAAAACTGTTTTTT.

This clonotype was detected only a few times. V usage is TRBV19 and J usage is TRBJ2-2; possible D gene TRBD1, 6 bases. Germline V lookup: CDR1 LNHDA, CDR2 SQIVND (reference sequence). The V end lost 10 bases, the J end lost 2 bases, and 11 bases lay between the germline ends. The CDR3 runs to 13 residues. The CDR3 region is CATDRTNTGELFF. The CDR3 coding sequence is TGTGCCACGGACAGAACTAACACCGGGGAGCTGTTTTTT.

This chain uses TRBV4-1 with TRBJ2-5; 12 nucleotides line up with TRBD2. V gave up 2 bases and J gave up 1 base; unmatched junction bases: 2. This CDR3 is 16 amino acids long. Germline loops: CDR1 MGHRA, CDR2 YSYEKL. The CDR3 sequence is CASSQLLAGGQETQYF. CDR3 nucleotide sequence: TGCGCCAGCAGCCAACTACTAGCGGGGGGCCAAGAGACCCAGTACTTC.